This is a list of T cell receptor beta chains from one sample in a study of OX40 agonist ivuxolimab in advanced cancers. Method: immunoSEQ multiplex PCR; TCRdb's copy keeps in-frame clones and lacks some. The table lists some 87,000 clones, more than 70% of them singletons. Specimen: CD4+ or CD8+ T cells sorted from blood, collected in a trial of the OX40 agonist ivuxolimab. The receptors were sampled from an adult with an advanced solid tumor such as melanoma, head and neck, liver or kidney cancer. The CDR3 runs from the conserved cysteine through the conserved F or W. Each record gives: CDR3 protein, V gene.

CDR3: CASSKGGRVNTGELFF; V: TRBV21-1
CDR3: CASSYPEREGGNIQYF; V: TRBV5-4
CDR3: CASSEMVGTGRNGYTF; V: TRBV6-1
CDR3: CASMAGYEQYF; V: TRBV2
CDR3: CASSMNRGSYEQYF; V: TRBV6-1
CDR3: CASSRQDQNTEAFF; V: TRBV18
CDR3: CSVFDRDLNTEAFF; V: TRBV29-1
CDR3: CASSQDGGLAGAPGGDTQYF; V: TRBV4-3
CDR3: CASSLGYYEQYF; V: TRBV5-1
CDR3: CATTYGQGLEQYF; V: TRBV10-3
CDR3: CASSLRLAITDTQYF; V: TRBV18
CDR3: CASSQVAGSTDTQYF; V: TRBV14
CDR3: CASRLMGQGLNTEAFF; V: TRBV27
CDR3: CASSPRLGRNTEAFF; V: TRBV14
CDR3: CASSLVTLNTEAFF; V: TRBV7-8
CDR3: CASSPGLRGFQHF; V: TRBV18
CDR3: CASIGRDKKPPYGYTF; V: TRBV2
CDR3: CASSLGTGVSYEQYF; V: TRBV13
CDR3: CASSDGAVQQFF; V: TRBV2
CDR3: CASSAPGTRGEQYF; V: TRBV4-1
CDR3: CASSDSYTQYF; V: TRBV10-1
CDR3: CASGTGAGGRNEQFF; V: TRBV12-5
CDR3: CASSIRGQSNEKLFF; V: TRBV21-1
CDR3: CASSYRQNNEQFF; V: TRBV13
CDR3: CASIGGIMNTEAFF; V: TRBV5-1
CDR3: CASSEFGGSGYTF; V: TRBV6-1
CDR3: CATSREQGPYEQYF; V: TRBV15
CDR3: CASSISTTGIQPQHF; V: TRBV19
CDR3: CASSLGGAAASGTKTQYF; V: TRBV11-2
CDR3: CASSPGGALSYEQYF; V: TRBV9
CDR3: CASRPSVGDTEAFF; V: TRBV6-6
CDR3: CASTIDRDYGYTF; V: TRBV2
CDR3: CASSKVSNHQPQHF; V: TRBV21-1
CDR3: CASSALTGNTEAFF; V: TRBV5-1
CDR3: CASSLSGARNTEAFF; V: TRBV18
CDR3: CASSTPTHAGSTTGELFF; V: TRBV5-1
CDR3: CASSLGPGLNTDTQYF; V: TRBV7-3
CDR3: CASTRLANTGELFF; V: TRBV2
CDR3: CASSATTGTGGSGANVLTF; V: TRBV9
CDR3: CASSIPRDRGGDYGYTF; V: TRBV19
CDR3: CASSFPTGSNYGYTF; V: TRBV19
CDR3: CAWSGGGSTYEQYF; V: TRBV30
CDR3: CASVRDYGYTF; V: TRBV9
CDR3: CASWVAGELFF; V: TRBV6-6
CDR3: CASRDHLSSYNEQFF; V: TRBV2
CDR3: CAWSKPTGDLSNQPQHF; V: TRBV30
CDR3: CASTGRGLSGELFF; V: TRBV5-1
CDR3: CASGLVLTASSYEQYF; V: TRBV12-5
CDR3: CASSLEFSTDTQYF; V: TRBV5-8
CDR3: CASSSNLGATSSYEQYF; V: TRBV11-2
CDR3: CAWRVRNTEAFF; V: TRBV30
CDR3: CASRPQQGAGAQHF; V: TRBV6-5